This TCR beta chain was captured in a study of blood T cell repertoires in COVID-19. Study overall: T cells, B-cell-depleted T cells, or PBMCs provided the cDNA or gDNA that served as material.

Profiling relied on immunoSEQ multiplex PCR, and the TCRdb table lists in-frame clones only, not all of them. The sample has around 500,000 clones, 88% seen once; the top ten hold roughly 8%. J lost 0 bases, V lost 0 bases, and 0 bases had no gene match. The CDR3 spans 15 residues. From germline, CDR1 is SGHRS and CDR2 YFSETQ. This TCR was recovered from a woman between 55 and 75 years old who had recovered from COVID-19. Input material: PBMCs or T cells enriched from blood (not recorded which). The chain recombines TRBV5-1 with TRBJ2-1; 7 bases match TRBD1. CDR3 coding DNA: TGCGCCAGCAGCTTGGGGGACAGCTCCTACAATGAGCAGTTCTTC. Amino acids: CASSLGDSSYNEQFF. The entire variable domain, with the rest obtained from reference TRBV5-1 and TRBJ2-1, is as follows: KAGVTQTPRYLIKTRGQQVTLSCSPISGHRSVSWYQQTPGQGLQFLFEYFSETQRNKGNFPGRFSGRQFSNSRSEMNVSTLELGDSALYLCASSLGDSSYNEQFFGPGTRLTVL.